This TCR beta chain is drawn from a study of T cell responses to AZD1222 COVID-19 vaccine. Profiling relied on immunoSEQ multiplex PCR, and the TCRdb table lists in-frame clones only, not all of them. The sample includes about 160,000 clones, about nine tenths of them seen just once. General study findings and limits: Females made up more of the donors, who were largely white British, and clonal diversity may have come out too low. Nearly half of spike-specific TCRs reportedly target variant regions that are unmutated in the B.1.351 and B.1.1.7 variants.

For this clone: Its antigen is not known.

The CDR3 extends over 15 amino acids. Trimming removed 0 bases from V and 0 bases from J, with 9 bases in between. CDR1 MNHNY and CDR2 SVGAGI come from the germline V gene (reference sequence). Sample: peripheral blood, taken 28 days after the second AZD1222 dose. This TCR came from an adult who received the AZD1222 COVID-19 vaccine. V is TRBV6-6 and J is TRBJ2-7; D not certain. This CDR3 is CASSYSTLFSYEQYF. In DNA, the CDR3 is TGTGCCAGCAGTTACTCGACACTGTTCTCCTACGAGCAGTACTTC.